This T cell receptor (beta chain) originates from a study of blood T cell repertoires in COVID-19 (TCRdb year 2020). For context, the study as a whole: The collaborator samples originated in the United States, Italy and Spain and spanned the acute and convalescent phases of COVID-19. Sample metadata almost always included a de-identified subject ID, COVID-19 status, age in years and sex. The samples were drawn from the first 160 participants of the ongoing ImmuneRACE study and from 1,200 or so subjects provided by 6 global collaborators. The repertoires were released in a freely available public database intended as a resource for research on the immune response to SARS-CoV-2. The dataset comprised deeply sampled blood TCRbeta repertoires from subjects exposed to, actively infected with, or recovered from COVID-19. The prospective study material was composed of cDNA or gDNA derived from T cells, B-cell-depleted T cells, or PBMCs. Where HLA class I and class II types were available, the types were taken from metadata supplied by the sample provider, not from assay-based typing.

TCRbeta CDR3 regions were amplified from genomic DNA by means of the immunoSEQ Assay, a bias-controlled multiplex PCR. The study's processing was this. Nucleated cell counts per sample were estimated from amplification of reference gene primers within the assay. To quantify the absolute abundance of each unique TCRbeta CDR3 rearrangement, sequence reads were collapsed and filtered. For each sample, productive Simpson clonality was calculated as the square root of Simpson's diversity index over productive rearrangements. Sourced from immuneACCESS, this table was stored by TCRdb with only in-frame sequences that have V and J called. A share of the clones is absent; for the studies checked, an unresolved V gene accounts for under half, and the remainder has no known explanation. That table furnishes V, J and clone size, whereas the DNA furnished D and trimming. The sample data list about 180,000 clones, and 80% of these were observed just once. Together, the top ten hold roughly an eighth of the sample.

With respect to this clone: The antigen it recognizes is unknown. No base quality information exists; no much larger clone differs at one position.

In the prospective study, participants were roughly 18 to 100 years old, resided in under 30 geographic areas of the United States, and were enrolled through a virtual design. In the prospective study, cohorts were assigned on the basis of participant-reported clinical history obtained from a screening survey and a study questionnaire. Exposed participants had been in contact, within 2 weeks of entering the study, with a person who had a PCR-confirmed or clinician-diagnosed case of COVID-19. In the prospective study, whole blood, serum and a nasopharyngeal or oropharyngeal swab were collected from each participant by mobile phlebotomists. Over an approximately 2-month period, participants in the prospective study had the option of providing additional blood draws and questionnaires. Before DNA extraction, blood samples from the prospective study were shipped at room temperature or frozen. Study-level results and caveats: The amount of clinical and demographic metadata varied by source and participant and was provided uncurated.

Sequencing was performed on PBMCs or T cells enriched from blood (not recorded which). The clonotype was recovered from a man aged 55 to 70 who had been exposed to COVID-19.

The DNA sequence follows: TGTGCCAGCTCAACGCTACCGGGACTAGCGGGGAAAGACCCAGATACGCAGTATTTT. Translated, this gives CASSTLPGLAGKDPDTQYF. Recombination joined TRBV18 with TRBJ2-3, with 13 bases matching TRBD2. Inclusive of the bounding cysteine and phenylalanine, the CDR3 is 19 residues long. Of the read, only the CDR3 DNA is kept; its 57 bases are in frame from base 1. V loses 5 bases at its end and J loses 4 bases; junction bases beyond the gene matches: 15. From a lookup of the germline V gene, CDR1 and CDR2 are KGHSH and LQKENI. The variable domain in full, with residues beyond the CDR3 obtained from the reference TRBV18 and TRBJ2-3 genes, is NAGVMQNPRHLVRRRGQEARLRCSPMKGHSHVYWYRQLPEEGLKFMVYLQKENIIDESGMPKERFSAEFPKEGPSILRIQQVVRGDSAAYFCASSTLPGLAGKDPDTQYFGPGTRLTVL.